The 2 T cell receptor beta chains in this list originate from one sample, sequenced in a study of T cell responses to AZD1222 COVID-19 vaccine. Clones were sequenced by immunoSEQ multiplex PCR, and TCRdb holds only the in-frame ones, with some missing. The sample has some 69,000 clones; over 70% are singletons. Sample: peripheral blood, taken 28 days after the second AZD1222 dose. The receptors derive from an adult who received the AZD1222 COVID-19 vaccine.

A few counts support this clone. The chain recombines TRBV28 with TRBJ1-2; D possibly corresponds to TRBD1 (5 bases). This CDR3 spans 13 amino acids. V was pared by 5 bases and J by 8 bases, with 15 bases between. CDR1 and CDR2 (germline): MDHEN, SYDVKM. CDR3 protein: CASSTGTFGGYTF. The DNA for the CDR3 is TGTGCCAGCAGTACCGGGACCTTCGGAGGCTACACCTTC.

A few counts support this clone. The rearrangement joins TRBV7-8 to TRBJ2-7; D remains unclear. V gave up 4 bases and J gave up 1 base, with 14 bases separating them. Germline V gives CDR1 SGHVS, CDR2 FQNEAQ. The CDR3 runs 15 residues. CDR3 coding DNA: TGTGCCAGCAGCTCATCGGTTCAAAATTCCTACGAGCAGTACTTC. The encoded protein is CASSSSVQNSYEQYF.